The next 9 T cell receptor beta chains were all read from a single sample in a study of shared clonotypes between healthy human individuals (dated by TCRdb to 2018 to 2020). Library preparation was by the immunoSEQ multiplex PCR assay. Held by TCRdb, this immuneACCESS table contains in-frame sequences only and omits some clones. Under half of the omission traces to an unresolved V gene where checked; the cause of the rest is unknown. This sample is represented by over a million clones; approximately 98.5% of them were singletons. 0.36% of the sample rests with the top ten. Sequencing was done on a sample of naive CD4+ T cells sorted from blood. In light of the paper, this sample's cell subset or site label describes: CD45RA+ positively selected. The source of these receptors is a man aged 25 to 45 in good health.

The chain is built from TRBV19 and TRBJ1-2; 7 nucleotides line up with TRBD1. The germline V gene encodes CDR1 LNHDA and CDR2 SQIVND (reference sequence). This CDR3 has 13 residues. V trimming: 1 base; J trimming: 7 bases; junction bases outside the gene matches: 3. CDR3 sequence reads: CASSIGRQGGYTF. Written as DNA, the CDR3 is TGTGCCAGTAGTATAGGCCGACAGGGTGGCTACACCTTC. Variable domain in full (rest from reference TRBV19 and TRBJ1-2): DGGITQSPKYLFRKEGQNVTLSCEQNLNHDAMYWYRQDPGQGLRLIYYSQIVNDFQKGDIAEGYSVSREKKESFPLTVTSAQKNPTAFYLCASSIGRQGGYTFGSGTRLTVV.

This clone was counted once. The chain links TRBV29-1 to TRBJ2-1; 10 positions agree with TRBD1. Trimming cost V 7 bases and J 7 bases; bases outside gene matches: 7. CDR3 size: 13 residues. From germline, CDR1 is SQVTM and CDR2 ANQGSEA. CDR3 sequence: CSARDRGRNEQFF. The CDR3 nucleotides read TGCAGCGCGCGGGACAGGGGAAGGAATGAGCAGTTCTTC.

This rearrangement joins TRBV6-6 to TRBJ2-2, with D hard to call. This CDR3 spans 16 amino acids. The V end was cut by 4 bases, the J end by 3 bases, with 15 bases between. CDR1 and CDR2 from the germline V gene are MNHNY and SVGAGI (reference sequence). The CDR3 reads CASSLLAPRDTGELFF. Written as DNA, the CDR3 is TGTGCCAGCAGTTTACTCGCCCCACGGGACACCGGGGAGCTGTTTTTT.

This chain uses TRBV7-9 with TRBJ2-5, with D tentatively TRBD1 or TRBD2 (6 bases each). The CDR3 runs to 16 residues. Germline CDR1 and CDR2: SEHNR and FQNEAQ (reference sequence). Trimming cost V 1 base and J 2 bases, with 14 bases left between them. CDR3 protein: CASSLVGGRGQETQYF. The CDR3 DNA sequence: TGTGCCAGCAGCTTAGTCGGGGGCAGGGGTCAAGAGACCCAGTACTTC. Variable domain in full (rest from reference TRBV7-9 and TRBJ2-5): DTGVSQNPRHKITKRGQNVTFRCDPISEHNRLYWYRQTLGQGPEFLTYFQNEAQLEKSRLLSDRFSAERPKGSFSTLEIQRTEQGDSAMYLCASSLVGGRGQETQYFGPGTRLLVL.

The chain has TRBV5-1 and TRBJ2-7, with D possibly being TRBD2 (7 bases). Germline loops: CDR1 SGHRS, CDR2 YFSETQ. The CDR3 totals 15 residues. V lost 6 bases and J lost 6, with 22 bases in between. The CDR3 nucleotides read TGCGCCAGCACCGTAGGGGGGAGGGCCTCCCTCGAGCAGTACTTC. Translated: CASTVGGRASLEQYF. Full variable domain (missing parts from reference TRBV5-1 and TRBJ2-7): KAGVTQTPRYLIKTRGQQVTLSCSPISGHRSVSWYQQTPGQGLQFLFEYFSETQRNKGNFPGRFSGRQFSNSRSEMNVSTLELGDSALYLCASTVGGRASLEQYFGPGTRLTVT.

The chain is built from TRBV19 and TRBJ2-2; D possibly corresponds to TRBD2 (6 bases). This CDR3 has 16 residues. V shed 5 bases and J shed 0 bases, with 13 bases lying between them. Germline lookup yields CDR1 LNHDA and CDR2 SQIVND (reference sequence). The CDR3 here is CASSVPPSANTGELFF. The CDR3 DNA follows: TGTGCCAGTAGTGTACCGCCTAGCGCGAACACCGGGGAGCTGTTTTTT.

This chain connects TRBV28 to TRBJ1-2, with D possibly TRBD1 on 6 matching bases. Germline V gives CDR1 MDHEN, CDR2 SYDVKM. The CDR3 runs 16 residues. Trimming pared 3 bases from V and 7 bases from J, leaving 21 bases between. The CDR3 coding sequence is TGTGCCAGCAGTTTCGCAGGGGTCGGCGGAGGGTTTGGCTACACCTTC. It is translated as CASSFAGVGGGFGYTF.

The chain joins TRBV6-5 to TRBJ2-7; a weak D match, TRBD1 (6 bases). This CDR3 spans 14 amino acids. Deletions cut 2 bases from V and 7 bases from J, with 15 bases between. The germline CDR1 and CDR2 sequences are MNHEY and SVGAGI. The CDR3 coding sequence is TGTGCCAGCAGTTACAGTGGGGGCGTGGGAGAGCAGTACTTC. This encodes CASSYSGGVGEQYF.

The chain uses TRBV21-1 and TRBJ1-5. TRBV21-1 is recorded as a pseudogene. The CDR3 covers 16 residues. Here the CDR3 reads CASSKAAKGEAQPQHF. CDR3 sequence (DNA): TGTGCCAGCAGCAAAGCCGCGAAGGGCGAGGCTCAGCCCCAGCATTTT.